Following are 16 T cell receptor beta chains from one sample sequenced in a study of ipilimumab plus nivolumab after autologous stem cell transplantation. Libraries were prepared by immunoSEQ multiplex PCR; TCRdb keeps only in-frame clonotypes and omits some of them. Seen here are approximately 5,000 clones, 76% observed once, and the top ten hold about a sixth. Sequenced material: PBMCs, taken in a trial of ipilimumab plus nivolumab as post-transplant consolidation. These receptors originate from a male donor with multiple myeloma.

This clone has more than one count but fewer than ten. The chain employs TRBV27 and TRBJ2-7, with a possible D match to TRBD1 (6 bases). Germline V CDR1 and CDR2: MNHEY, SMNVEV (reference sequence). The CDR3 runs 12 residues. Trimming took off 3 bases at V and 7 bases at J, with 10 bases between the two ends. The CDR3 spells CASSLTGREQYF. CDR3 DNA sequence: TGTGCCAGCAGTTTGACAGGACGTGAGCAGTACTTC.

This chain links TRBV23-1 with TRBJ2-1, with D perhaps TRBD2 (6 bases). TRBV23-1 is an ORF, and what it does is uncertain. The CDR3 loop spans 14 amino acids. The ends were cut back, 8 bases at V and 10 bases at J, with 21 bases in the middle. As DNA, the CDR3 is TGCGCCAGCCGGAGAACTAGCTTTAAAGGAGAGCAGTTCTTC. Translated, it gives CASRRTSFKGEQFF.

V and J are TRBV4-2 and TRBJ1-1; D unresolved. V lost 5 bases, J lost 1 base, and 5 bases lay in between. CDR1 LGHNA and CDR2 YNFKEQ come from the germline V gene. This CDR3 has 12 residues. The CDR3 DNA follows: TGTGCCAGCAGCTGGTCGAACACTGAAGCTTTCTTT. It is translated as CASSWSNTEAFF.

The chain combines TRBV30 with TRBJ2-2; the match to TRBD2 covers 9 bases. Trimming removed 2 bases from V and 4 bases from J; junction bases left unmatched: 5. In germline, CDR1 is GTSNPN, CDR2 SVGIG (reference sequence). This CDR3 comprises 15 residues. CDR3 sequence (DNA): TGTGCCTGGAGTATAGGACTAGCGTCCACCGGGGAGCTGTTTTTT. Protein: CAWSIGLASTGELFF.

The rearrangement joins TRBV9 to TRBJ2-5; no clear D. The CDR3 is 16 amino acids. CDR1 is SGDLS, CDR2 YYNGEE, per germline. V shed 4 bases and J shed 3 bases, with 19 bases lying between them. The CDR3 sequence is CASSPGERLLKETQYF. CDR3 coding DNA: TGTGCCAGCAGCCCCGGCGAGCGACTTCTTAAAGAGACCCAGTACTTC.

This chain uses TRBV6-5 with TRBJ1-6; D unresolved. Germline-derived CDR1 and CDR2 are MNHEY and SVGAGI. The CDR3 is 15 amino acids. Between the trimmed V and J ends, which lost 6 bases and 0 bases, there was a span of 9 bases. In DNA, the CDR3 is TGTGCCAGCAGCGTACAGAGCTCCTATAATTCACCCCTCCACTTT. Translation: CASSVQSSYNSPLHF.

The chain is built from TRBV27 and TRBJ2-5, with a weak D call TRBD1 (6 bases). CDR1 MNHEY and CDR2 SMNVEV come from the germline V gene (reference sequence). Trimming took off 5 bases at V and 2 bases at J, with 12 bases between the two ends. CDR3 length equals 14 residues. CDR3 amino acids: CASSIDRQQETQYF. The CDR3, as DNA: TGTGCCAGCAGTATCGACAGGCAGCAAGAGACCCAGTACTTC.

CDR3 bases: TGTGCCAGCAGTTACGGTAGGACACGTCAGCCCCAGCATTTT. It specifies CASSYGRTRQPQHF. The rearrangement links TRBV6-5 to TRBJ1-5; D is perhaps TRBD1 (5 bases). Per the germline V gene, CDR1 is MNHEY and CDR2 is SVGAGI. V shed 2 bases and J shed 6 bases, with 11 bases lying between them. CDR3 size: 14 residues.

V and J are TRBV6-5 and TRBJ1-5, with D unresolved. Trimming took off 0 bases at V and 6 bases at J, with 9 bases between the two ends. The CDR3 is made up of 14 amino acids. From germline, CDR1 is MNHEY and CDR2 SVGAGI. The CDR3 DNA reads TGTGCCAGCAGTTACTCGACCGGGATTCAGCCCCAGCATTTT. It is translated as CASSYSTGIQPQHF.

This clone appeared a single time. The chain uses TRBV11-2 and TRBJ1-2, with a possible D match to TRBD1 (5 bases). Germline CDR1 is SGHAT and CDR2 is FQNNGV. Deletions cut 0 bases from V and 11 bases from J, with 16 bases between. The CDR3 has 14 residues. As DNA, the CDR3 is TGTGCCAGCAGCTTAGAGGTGGCAGGGTCTGGTTACACCTTC. Protein product: CASSLEVAGSGYTF.

J is TRBJ1-1 and V is TRBV7-9, with a possible D match to TRBD1 (5 bases). This CDR3 spans 14 amino acids. Germline CDR1 SEHNR, CDR2 FQNEAQ (reference sequence). V was shortened by 3 bases and J by 3 bases, with 11 bases between the two germline ends. The CDR3 nucleotides are TGTGCCAGCAGCTTTACTGGGGGGTACACTGAAGCTTTCTTT. This encodes CASSFTGGYTEAFF.

V is TRBV9 and J is TRBJ1-1, with D possibly matching TRBD1 (5 bases). CDR1 is SGDLS and CDR2 is YYNGEE in the germline V gene. The CDR3 sequence is 15 residues long. V lost 0 bases to trimming and J lost 5 bases, with 14 bases between them. The CDR3 loop reads CASSVDGQGGTEAFF. The CDR3 region has the DNA TGTGCCAGCAGCGTAGACGGGCAGGGAGGAACTGAAGCTTTCTTT.

The CDR3 bases are TGTGCCAGTAGTATAGGGGTCCACACCGGGGAGCTGTTTTTT. Translating gives CASSIGVHTGELFF. The rearrangement joins TRBV19 to TRBJ2-2; D is unclear. Trimming took off 1 base at V and 3 bases at J, with 6 bases between the two ends. This CDR3 is 14 amino acids long. Germline loops: CDR1 LNHDA, CDR2 SQIVND (reference sequence).

In its sample, this clone was seen once. The chain is built from TRBV5-6 and TRBJ1-4, with TRBD1 identical over 7 bases. CDR3 length: 15 amino acids. V trimming: 3 bases; J trimming: 7 bases; junction bases outside the gene matches: 9. Germline CDR1 and CDR2: SGHDT and YYEEEE. In DNA, the CDR3 is TGTGCCAGCAGCTATAGACAGGGTTCGGTTGAAAAACTGTTTTTT. It encodes CASSYRQGSVEKLFF.

The J gene is TRBJ2-6, the V gene TRBV4-2; 9 bases map to TRBD1. There are 19 residues in the CDR3. Germline lookup yields CDR1 LGHNA and CDR2 YNFKEQ. Trimming took 5 bases from V and 2 from J; bases not matched to a gene: 13. The DNA for the CDR3 is TGTGCCAGCAGCGAGAGAACAGGGGGCGTTCCCACTGGGGCCAACGTCCTGACTTTC. Protein sequence: CASSERTGGVPTGANVLTF.

This chain connects TRBV16 to TRBJ2-1, with 8 nucleotides matching TRBD1. CDR1 is KGHSY and CDR2 is FQNENV in the germline V gene. The V and J ends lost 0 bases and 9 bases, in that order; junction bases with no gene match: 7. The CDR3 is made up of 15 amino acids. The CDR3 DNA reads TGTGCCAGCAGCCAATCCTCGCAGGGGGCCAGTGAGCAGTTCTTC. It codes for CASSQSSQGASEQFF.